Each of the 28 T cell receptor beta chains below was sequenced from the same sample in a study of tumor and adjacent non-tumor tissue in lung cancer. RNA was extracted from bulk tissue without any cell sorting. TCRbeta libraries were built with three rounds of nested PCR, modified from ARM-PCR. TCRdb re-analysed the multiplex PCR reads in MiXCR, keeping a single row per CDR3 protein. The sample consists of 100,000 to 120,000 distinct CDR3 sequences, 84% of them appearing once. Sample: lung tumor tissue. These receptors were collected from a man between 65 and 85 years old with non-small cell lung cancer.

A word on this clonotype: One junction end disagrees with the germline gene, perhaps due to a read error. The V and J genes are TRBV29-1 and TRBJ2-1; maybe TRBD2 (6 bases). Germline V gene lookup returns CDR1 SQVTM and CDR2 ANQGSEA. This CDR3 has 12 amino acids. The chain's CDR3 is CSVWGRRNEQLF. CDR3 coding DNA: TGCAGCGTTTGGGGGAGGCGGAACGAGCAGTTATTC.

Note on this clonotype: Without the conserved terminal phenylalanine or tryptophan, this CDR3 likely stems from a read error. The DNA is omitted, as the CDR3 cannot be located on it reliably, and the CDR3 follows TCRdb's listing. This chain connects TRBV29-1 to TRBJ1-2. The germline V gene encodes CDR1 SQVTM and CDR2 ANQGSEA. The CDR3 is 16 amino acids in total, end residues counted. The CDR3 spells CNVVPYQSSGEDGYNI.

Notes on this clonotype: The conserved phenylalanine or tryptophan is not found at the CDR3 terminus, so this likely reflects a read error. This rearrangement joins TRBV6-5 to TRBJ1-2; D not resolved. Germline assignment: CDR1 MNHEY and CDR2 SVGAGI. The CDR3 consists of 12 residues. CDR3 nucleotides: TGTGCAAGCAGTTATCAAGGGTATGGCTACACCATC. As protein: CASSYQGYGYTI.

The genes are TRBV10-2 and TRBJ2-1, with D possibly TRBD1 on 6 matching bases. The germline V gene has CDR1 WSHSY and CDR2 SAAADI. The CDR3 extends over 12 amino acids. The ends were cut back, 10 bases at V and 8 bases at J, with 15 bases in the middle. The CDR3 coding sequence is TGCGCCACCTGGGACATGACATATGAGCAGTTCTTC. This gives the protein CATWDMTYEQFF.

This clonotype has only a few counts. In nucleotides, the CDR3 is TGTGCCAGCAGGGACAGGAACACTGGAACTTTCTTT. Amino acids: CASRDRNTGTFF. The chain combines TRBV6-2 or TRBV6-3 with TRBJ1-1, with 7 bases matching TRBD1. CDR1 and CDR2 (germline): MNHEY, SVGEGT. The V segment lost 6 bases and the J segment 12 bases; nucleotides outside the gene matches: 10. CDR3 length: 12 amino acids.

The gene calls are TRBV28 and TRBJ1-2, with a possible D match to TRBD1 (5 bases). CDR3 length: 14 residues. CDR1 is MDHEN and CDR2 is SYDVKM in the germline V gene. With 7 bases removed from V and 5 bases from J, the gap between germline ends came to 17 bases. Here the CDR3 reads CASTMDKGRYGYTF. Written as DNA, the CDR3 is TGTGCCAGCACGATGGACAAGGGGCGGTATGGCTACACCTTC.

The chain uses TRBV20-1 and TRBJ1-1; TRBD1 matches 7 bases. Germline V gene sequence: CDR1 DFQATT, CDR2 SNEGSKA (reference sequence). This CDR3 comprises 17 residues. Trimming at V came to 0 bases and at J to 1 base, leaving 11 bases not matched to a gene. The CDR3, as DNA: TGCAGTGCTAGAGACAAGACAGGGTTACGACAGAACACTGAAGCTTTCTTT. This translates into CSARDKTGLRQNTEAFF.

Comments on this clonotype: Without the conserved terminal phenylalanine or tryptophan, this CDR3 likely stems from a read error. The rearrangement links TRBV6-2 or TRBV6-3 to TRBJ1-1; TRBD1 matches at 9 bases. The germline V gene has CDR1 MNHEY and CDR2 SVGEGT. CDR3 length equals 14 residues. CDR3 sequence reads: CTSKIQGAYTEAFS. Here the CDR3 DNA reads TGTACCAGCAAGATACAGGGGGCGTACACTGAAGCTTTCTCT.

The count of this clonotype is one. This CDR3 is missing its conserved last phenylalanine or tryptophan, likely due to a read error. The chain joins TRBV20-1 to TRBJ1-2; TRBD1 aligns across 7 bases. Unmatched junction bases numbered 3, after V lost 8 bases and J lost 0 bases. CDR3 length: 12 residues. CDR1 DFQATT and CDR2 SNEGSKA come from the germline V gene (reference sequence). The chain's CDR3 is CSHRGTNYGYTI. CDR3 sequence (DNA): TGCAGTCACAGGGGAACTAACTATGGCTACACCATC.

In regard to this clonotype: This sequence may be a read error, since a much larger clone differs from it by one base. The rearrangement links TRBV28 to TRBJ1-2; a possible D gene is TRBD1 (5 bases). V lost 1 base and J 7 bases, leaving 16 bases between the germline ends. CDR1 MDHEN and CDR2 SYDVKM come from the germline V gene. This CDR3 contains 15 residues. The CDR3 nucleotides read TGTGCCAGCAGTTTATTCGGTCGTCACGGGACTGGCTACACCTTC. It specifies CASSLFGRHGTGYTF.

With respect to this clonotype: Compared with germline, one end of the junction differs, possibly owing to a read error. The genes are TRBV28 and TRBJ2-7; 7 bases are a match to TRBD2. This CDR3 region has 15 residues. The germline V gene has CDR1 MDHEN and CDR2 SYDVKM. The CDR3 DNA is TGTGCCAGCAGCGTTCCGGGACGGGGGGTCCACGAGCGGTACTTC. It yields the protein CASSVPGRGVHERYF.

The chain couples TRBV29-1 to TRBJ2-7; possibly TRBD1 for D (5 bases). CDR1 is SQVTM and CDR2 is ANQGSEA in the germline V gene. The CDR3 runs 11 residues. The CDR3 loop is CDVGREYEQYF. The CDR3 coding sequence is TGCGACGTGGGCAGGGAATACGAGCAGTACTTC.

A remark on this clonotype: The conserved final phenylalanine or tryptophan is absent from the CDR3, which likely points to a read error. V and J are TRBV12-3 or TRBV12-4 and TRBJ2-7, with D perhaps matching TRBD1 (5 bases). This CDR3 contains 14 residues. CDR3 sequence (DNA): TGTGCCAGCATTCAAGAGACAGTTCCCTACGTGCAGTACTGC. This codes for CASIQETVPYVQYC.

Details on this clonotype: Since a much larger clone is just one base distant, this may be a read error. The chain uses TRBV9 and TRBJ1-2; TRBD1 agrees at 10 bases. This CDR3 has 16 residues. Germline V CDR1 and CDR2: SGDLS, YYNGEE. For the CDR3, the DNA is TGTGCCAGCAGGGTAGCGACAGGGGGCCTTAACTATGGCTACACCTTC. This gives the protein CASRVATGGLNYGYTF.

The J gene is TRBJ1-1, the V gene TRBV19; D uncertain. The length of the CDR3 is 12 residues. Germline CDR1 and CDR2: LNHDA and SQIVND (reference sequence). V shed 5 bases and J shed 0 bases, with 4 bases lying between them. CDR3 sequence reads: CASSSMNTEAFF. The DNA for the CDR3 is TGTGCCAGTAGTTCGATGAACACTGAAGCTTTCTTT.

The chain uses TRBV11-2 and TRBJ1-2, with 8 bases aligning to TRBD1. CDR1 is SGHAT, CDR2 FQNNGV, per germline. There are 14 residues in the CDR3. In DNA, the CDR3 is TGTACCGGCAGCCCGACAGGGGCTACCTATGGCTACACCTTC. Amino acid sequence: CTGSPTGATYGYTF. Together with reference TRBV11-2 and TRBJ1-2, the CDR3 gives the full variable domain: EAGVAQSPRYKIIEKRQSVAFWCNPISGHATLYWYQQILGQGPKLLIQFQNNGVVDDSQLPKDRFSAERLKGVDSTLKIQPAKLEDSAVYLCTGSPTGATYGYTFGSGTRLTVV.

In this sample, this clonotype turned up a few times. The CDR3 end shows no conserved phenylalanine or tryptophan, and so a read error is likely. The DNA is omitted, as the CDR3 cannot be located on it reliably, and the CDR3 follows TCRdb's listing. V and J are TRBV12-3 or TRBV12-4 and TRBJ2-5; the D call of TRBD2 is as the table states it, not checked on the DNA. The CDR3 extends over 20 residues, inclusive of both ends. This CDR3 is CASRKSDHPTSGLPQETQYI.

This clonotype was counted many times. V is TRBV20-1 and J is TRBJ2-2; TRBD1 might be the D (6 bases). Trimming left V 8 bases short and J 4 bases short, with 17 bases between. The germline CDR1 and CDR2 sequences are DFQATT and SNEGSKA (reference sequence). The CDR3 is 14 residues long. Written as DNA, the CDR3 is TGCAGTATCAGGGGCGACGTGGCCACCGGGGAGCTGTTTTTT. Amino acids: CSIRGDVATGELFF.

This clonotype was seen only a few times. This clone may be a read error of a much larger clone one base away. The genes are TRBV30 and TRBJ1-1; D uncertain. This CDR3 contains 15 residues. Germline V gene sequence: CDR1 GTSNPN, CDR2 SVGIG (reference sequence). The CDR3 sequence is CVWSAFRLPYTEAFF. CDR3 sequence (DNA): TGTGTCTGGAGTGCGTTCCGACTGCCATACACTGAAGCTTTCTTT.

On this clonotype itself: This likely comes from a read error, as the CDR3 has no conserved phenylalanine or tryptophan at its end. This chain joins TRBV12-5 and TRBJ1-2, with a tentative D call TRBD1 (5 bases). The CDR3 is 13 residues long. The V gene lost 6 bases and the J gene lost 7 bases, with 15 bases spanning the gap. CDR1 is LGHNT and CDR2 is FRNRAP in the germline V gene. The CDR3 sequence: CASGRTYRSGYTL. The CDR3, as DNA: TGTGCTAGTGGCCGCACTTACAGGAGTGGCTACACCCTC.

This clonotype was detected only a few times. The junction and the germline gene differ at one end; a read error may be behind it. The chain joins TRBV6-2 or TRBV6-3 to TRBJ1-2, with a possible D match to TRBD1 (5 bases). Germline V gives CDR1 MNHEY, CDR2 SVGEGT. The CDR3 length is 14 residues. The CDR3 loop reads CASRPRQPRSGYTF. DNA for the CDR3: TGTGCTAGCAGACCAAGACAGCCTAGGAGTGGCTACACCTTC.

J is TRBJ1-2 and V is TRBV4-2; unclear D gene. CDR3 length equals 16 residues. Per the germline V gene, CDR1 is LGHNA and CDR2 is YNFKEQ. V was cut by 4 bases and J by 4 bases, with 19 bases left in between. In nucleotides, the CDR3 is TGTGCCAGCAGCCCTACCGGGGTAGATATCCTCTATGGCTACACCTTC. This gives the protein CASSPTGVDILYGYTF.

V gene TRBV6-2 or TRBV6-3 combines with J gene TRBJ2-3; 8 positions agree with TRBD1. CDR3 length: 14 residues. The germline gives CDR1 MNHEY, CDR2 SVGEGT. The CDR3 protein is CVARTGMITDTQYF. The CDR3 nucleotides read TGTGTCGCCCGGACAGGGATGATCACAGATACGCAGTATTTT.

A word on this clonotype: The conserved closing phenylalanine or tryptophan is absent in this CDR3, likely reflecting a read error. This rearrangement joins TRBV6-5 to TRBJ1-5; a possible D gene is TRBD1 (5 bases). This CDR3 contains 13 residues. The germline gives CDR1 MNHEY, CDR2 SVGAGI. CDR3 residues: CVSSYRDEGPQHI. CDR3 sequence (DNA): TGTGTCAGCAGTTATAGGGACGAGGGGCCCCAGCATATT.

As concerns this clonotype: With a much larger clone just one base away, this may be a read error. The rearrangement uses TRBV20-1 and TRBJ1-6; 7 nucleotides agree with TRBD1. In germline, CDR1 is DFQATT, CDR2 SNEGSKA (reference sequence). This CDR3 is 15 amino acids long. V lost 5 bases, J lost 9 bases, and 13 bases stayed unmatched. CDR3 nucleotides: TGCAGTGCTCAAACGGGCACAGGGGCGGGTTCACCCCTCCACTTT. Translation gives CSAQTGTGAGSPLHF.

Points on this clonotype: Compared with germline, one end of the junction differs, possibly owing to a read error. The V gene is TRBV29-1, the J gene TRBJ2-7; 7 positions agree with TRBD1. From germline, CDR1 is SQVTM and CDR2 ANQGSEA. CDR3 length: 12 amino acids. Written as DNA, the CDR3 is TGCAGCGCAATACAGGGGACATGCGAGCACTACTTC. This translates into CSAIQGTCEHYF.

About this clonotype itself: Since the CDR3 does not end with the conserved phenylalanine or tryptophan, this likely comes from a read error. V usage is TRBV6-5 and J usage is TRBJ2-3; no firm D call. Germline loops: CDR1 MNHEY, CDR2 SVGAGI. The CDR3 totals 13 residues. The CDR3 sequence is CANSSSQGDTQYS. CDR3 sequence (DNA): TGTGCCAACAGTTCCTCACAAGGAGATACTCAGTATTCT.

A word on this clonotype: One end of the junction is discordant with germline, which a read error may explain. This chain links TRBV7-8 with TRBJ2-2; tentatively, D is TRBD2 (5 bases). This CDR3 comprises 15 residues. Germline CDR1 and CDR2: SGHVS and FQNEAQ. The CDR3 spells CASSLVSVNSGELFF. The CDR3 nucleotides read TGTGCCAGCAGCTTAGTTAGCGTAAACAGCGGGGAGCTGTTTTTT.